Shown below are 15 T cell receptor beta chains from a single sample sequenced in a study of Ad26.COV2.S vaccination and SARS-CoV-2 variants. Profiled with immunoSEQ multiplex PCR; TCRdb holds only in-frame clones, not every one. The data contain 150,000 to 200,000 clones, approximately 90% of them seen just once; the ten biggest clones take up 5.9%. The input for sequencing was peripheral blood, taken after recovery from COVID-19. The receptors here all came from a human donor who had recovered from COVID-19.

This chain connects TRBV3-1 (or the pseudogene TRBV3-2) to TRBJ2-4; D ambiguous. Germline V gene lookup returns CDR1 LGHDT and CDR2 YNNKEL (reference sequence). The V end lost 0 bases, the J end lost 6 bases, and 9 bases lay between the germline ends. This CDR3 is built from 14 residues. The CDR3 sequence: CASSQEGIRNIQYF. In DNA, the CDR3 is TGTGCCAGCAGCCAAGAGGGAATTCGAAACATTCAGTACTTC.

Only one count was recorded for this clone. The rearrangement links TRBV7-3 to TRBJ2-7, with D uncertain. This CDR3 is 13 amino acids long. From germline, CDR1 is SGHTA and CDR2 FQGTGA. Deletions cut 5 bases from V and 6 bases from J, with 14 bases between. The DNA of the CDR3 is TGTGCCAGCAGCCTCGACGGTTCGGCCGAGCAGTACTTC. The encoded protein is CASSLDGSAEQYF.

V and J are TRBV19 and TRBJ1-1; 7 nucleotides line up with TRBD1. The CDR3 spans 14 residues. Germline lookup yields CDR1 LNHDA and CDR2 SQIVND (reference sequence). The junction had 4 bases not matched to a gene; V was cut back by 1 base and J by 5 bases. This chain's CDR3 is CASSIVAGGTEAFF. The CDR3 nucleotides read TGTGCCAGTAGTATAGTGGCAGGGGGGACTGAAGCTTTCTTT.

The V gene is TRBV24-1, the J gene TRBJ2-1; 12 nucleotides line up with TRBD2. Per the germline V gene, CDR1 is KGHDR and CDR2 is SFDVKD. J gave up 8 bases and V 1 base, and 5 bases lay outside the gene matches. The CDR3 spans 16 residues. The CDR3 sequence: CATSDFLLAGGDEQFF. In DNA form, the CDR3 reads TGTGCCACCAGTGATTTCCTACTAGCGGGGGGCGATGAGCAGTTCTTC.

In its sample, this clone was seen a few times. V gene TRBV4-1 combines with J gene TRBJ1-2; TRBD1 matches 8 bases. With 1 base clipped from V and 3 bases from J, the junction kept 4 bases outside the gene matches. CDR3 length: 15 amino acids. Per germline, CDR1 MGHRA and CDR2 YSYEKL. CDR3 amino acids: CASSQGRGQDYGYTF. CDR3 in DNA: TGCGCCAGCAGCCAAGGCAGGGGGCAGGACTATGGCTACACCTTC.

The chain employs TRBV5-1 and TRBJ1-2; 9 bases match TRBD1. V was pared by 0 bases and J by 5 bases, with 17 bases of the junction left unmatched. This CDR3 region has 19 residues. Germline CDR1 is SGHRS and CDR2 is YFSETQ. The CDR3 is CASSLARPYKRQGEYGYTF. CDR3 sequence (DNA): TGCGCCAGCAGCTTGGCCCGGCCGTATAAGAGACAGGGGGAATATGGCTACACCTTC. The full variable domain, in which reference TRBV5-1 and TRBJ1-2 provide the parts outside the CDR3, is KAGVTQTPRYLIKTRGQQVTLSCSPISGHRSVSWYQQTPGQGLQFLFEYFSETQRNKGNFPGRFSGRQFSNSRSEMNVSTLELGDSALYLCASSLARPYKRQGEYGYTFGSGTRLTVV.

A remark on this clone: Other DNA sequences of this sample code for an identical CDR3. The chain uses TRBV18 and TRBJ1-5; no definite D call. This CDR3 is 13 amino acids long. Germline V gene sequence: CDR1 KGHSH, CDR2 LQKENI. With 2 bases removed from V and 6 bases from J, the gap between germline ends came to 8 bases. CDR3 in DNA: TGTGCCAGCTCACCAGGGGAGGGTCAGCCCCAGCATTTT. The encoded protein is CASSPGEGQPQHF.

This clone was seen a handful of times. In DNA, the CDR3 is TGTGCCAGCAGTTTAGGGGGTTACAATGAGCAGTTCTTC. Protein sequence: CASSLGGYNEQFF. The V and J genes are TRBV12-3 or TRBV12-4 and TRBJ2-1, with D unclear. This CDR3 spans 13 amino acids. Trimming stripped 1 base from V and 4 bases from J, with 5 bases between.

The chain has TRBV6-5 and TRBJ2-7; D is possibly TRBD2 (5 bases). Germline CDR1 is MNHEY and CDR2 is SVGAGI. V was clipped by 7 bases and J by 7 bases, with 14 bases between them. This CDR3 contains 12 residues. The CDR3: CASNPTTREQYF. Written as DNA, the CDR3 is TGTGCCAGCAACCCGACTACTCGAGAGCAGTACTTC.

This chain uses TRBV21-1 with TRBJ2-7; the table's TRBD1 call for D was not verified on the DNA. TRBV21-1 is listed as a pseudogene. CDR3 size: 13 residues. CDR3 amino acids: CASSPDRGVEQYF. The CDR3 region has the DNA TGTGCCAGCAGCCCCGACAGGGGTGTCGAGCAGTACTTC.

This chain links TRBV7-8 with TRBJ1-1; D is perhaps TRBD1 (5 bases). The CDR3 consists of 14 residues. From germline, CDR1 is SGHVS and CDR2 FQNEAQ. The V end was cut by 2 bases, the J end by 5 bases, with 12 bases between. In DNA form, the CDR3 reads TGTGCCAGCAGCTTACAGGGAGGTGAGACTGAAGCTTTCTTT. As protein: CASSLQGGETEAFF.

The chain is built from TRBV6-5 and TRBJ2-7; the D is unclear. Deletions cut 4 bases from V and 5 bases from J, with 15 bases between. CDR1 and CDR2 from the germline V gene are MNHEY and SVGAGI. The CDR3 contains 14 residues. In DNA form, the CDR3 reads TGTGCCAGCAGTTCCACGGACCGGCCCCACGAGCAGTACTTC. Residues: CASSSTDRPHEQYF.

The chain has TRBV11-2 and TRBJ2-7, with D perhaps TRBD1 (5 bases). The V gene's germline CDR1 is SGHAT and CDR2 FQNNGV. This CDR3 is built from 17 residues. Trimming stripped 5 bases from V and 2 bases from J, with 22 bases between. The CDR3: CASSLFSPGQAAYEQYF. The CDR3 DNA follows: TGTGCCAGCAGCCTCTTTAGCCCAGGACAAGCTGCCTACGAGCAGTACTTC.

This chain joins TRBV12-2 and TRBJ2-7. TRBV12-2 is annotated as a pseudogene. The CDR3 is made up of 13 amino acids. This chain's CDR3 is CASRLLSTYEQYF. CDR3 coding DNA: TGTGCAAGTCGCTTACTCTCGACCTACGAGCAGTACTTC.

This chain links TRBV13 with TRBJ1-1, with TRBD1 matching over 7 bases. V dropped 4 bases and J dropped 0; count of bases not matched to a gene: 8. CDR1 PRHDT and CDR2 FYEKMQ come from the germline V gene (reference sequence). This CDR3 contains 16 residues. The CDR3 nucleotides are TGTGCCAGCAGCTCTAGGGAGGGACAGATGAACACTGAAGCTTTCTTT. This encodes CASSSREGQMNTEAFF. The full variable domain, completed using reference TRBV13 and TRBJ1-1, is AAGVIQSPRHLIKEKRETATLKCYPIPRHDTVYWYQQGPGQDPQFLISFYEKMQSDKGSIPDRFSAQQFSDYHSELNMSSLELGDSALYFCASSSREGQMNTEAFFGQGTRLTVV.